Listed here are 18 T cell receptor beta chains from one sample, sequenced in a study of blood T cell repertoires in COVID-19. Profiling relied on immunoSEQ multiplex PCR, and the TCRdb table lists in-frame clones only, not all of them. The sample has 150,000 to 200,000 clones; 85% are singletons. The sequenced material came from peripheral blood. The receptors shown here come from a human donor with acute or convalescent COVID-19. The donor label of this sample is uncertain.

The chain combines TRBV3-1 (or the pseudogene TRBV3-2) with TRBJ1-5, with TRBD1 as a possible D gene (6 bases). V lost 2 bases and J 2 bases, leaving 16 bases between the germline ends. The length of the CDR3 is 17 residues. Germline loops: CDR1 LGHDT, CDR2 YNNKEL (reference sequence). In DNA form, the CDR3 reads TGTGCCAGCAGCCAAAGTGGACAGAAGTGGGGCAATCAGCCCCAGCATTTT. As protein: CASSQSGQKWGNQPQHF.

This clone appeared a few times. V gene TRBV5-1 combines with J gene TRBJ1-4, with D maybe TRBD1 (6 bases). The CDR3 is made up of 13 amino acids. Germline CDR1 is SGHRS and CDR2 is YFSETQ. The V gene lost 4 bases and the J gene lost 7 bases, with 11 bases spanning the gap. This CDR3 is CASSRDTPEKLFF. CDR3 sequence (DNA): TGCGCCAGCAGCCGGGACACCCCTGAAAAACTGTTTTTT.

The CDR3 coding sequence is TGCGCCAGCAGCCGGACTAGCCAGGCAGAGACCCAGTACTTC. This encodes CASSRTSQAETQYF. The V gene is TRBV5-1, the J gene TRBJ2-5; 8 bases agree with TRBD2. J gave up 4 bases and V 4 bases, and 6 bases lay outside the gene matches. Germline V lookup: CDR1 SGHRS, CDR2 YFSETQ. CDR3 length: 14 residues.

The gene calls are TRBV12-3 or TRBV12-4 and TRBJ2-1; D gene ambiguous. Deletions cut 1 base from V and 8 bases from J, with 3 bases between. The CDR3 contains 11 residues. The CDR3 region has the DNA TGTGCCAGCAGTTTAGTATATGAGCAGTTCTTC. Translated, it gives CASSLVYEQFF.

This clone was detected only a few times. The chain couples TRBV9 to TRBJ1-6; no reliable D call. Germline assignment: CDR1 SGDLS and CDR2 YYNGEE. The CDR3 contains 13 residues. V was shortened by 5 bases and J by 3 bases, with 6 bases between the two germline ends. In DNA, the CDR3 is TGTGCCAGCAGTATCGGCTATAATTCACCCCTCCACTTT. It yields the protein CASSIGYNSPLHF.

This clone occurred a few times. The J gene is TRBJ1-1, the V gene TRBV3-1 (or the pseudogene TRBV3-2), with unresolved D. Trimming stripped 1 base from V and 1 base from J, with 7 bases between. This CDR3 region has 14 residues. CDR1 is LGHDT, CDR2 YNNKEL, per germline (reference sequence). Here the CDR3 DNA reads TGTGCCAGCAGCCAAGGGGCCTCGAACACTGAAGCTTTCTTT. This sequence encodes CASSQGASNTEAFF.

The V and J genes are TRBV5-1 and TRBJ2-5, with 10 bases aligning to TRBD2. The CDR3 extends over 19 amino acids. Germline lookup yields CDR1 SGHRS and CDR2 YFSETQ. With 4 bases clipped from V and 2 bases from J, the junction kept 17 bases outside the gene matches. CDR3: CASSRLAGVTRGFQETQYF. The CDR3 DNA reads as TGCGCCAGCAGCCGGCTAGCGGGGGTAACCCGGGGATTTCAAGAGACCCAGTACTTC.

The chain employs TRBV10-1 and TRBJ2-1; unclear D gene. With 10 bases removed from V and 5 bases from J, the gap between germline ends came to 9 bases. From germline, CDR1 is WNHNN and CDR2 SYGVQD (reference sequence). This CDR3 spans 11 amino acids. DNA for the CDR3: TGCGCCACCAAATCTAACAATGAGCAGTTCTTC. Protein: CATKSNNEQFF.

CDR3 sequence (DNA): TGTGCCAGTAGTCTTGGTCTACGACAGGGGAGACAGCCCCAGCATTTT. Amino acid sequence: CASSLGLRQGRQPQHF. V gene TRBV19 combines with J gene TRBJ1-5; 8 bases map to TRBD1. Trimming removed 5 bases from V and 7 bases from J; junction bases left unmatched: 13. Per germline, CDR1 LNHDA and CDR2 SQIVND (reference sequence). The CDR3 covers 16 residues.

This rearrangement joins TRBV5-1 to TRBJ2-1; 9 nucleotides align to TRBD1. The germline gives CDR1 SGHRS, CDR2 YFSETQ. This CDR3 has 15 amino acids. The V segment lost 4 bases and the J segment 2 bases; nucleotides outside the gene matches: 4. The CDR3 DNA is TGCGCCAGCAGCCTAGGACAGGGGACCTACAATGAGCAGTTCTTC. This encodes CASSLGQGTYNEQFF.

This clone was seen a single time. The chain has TRBV7-8 and TRBJ2-7, with TRBD1 matching over 7 bases. Germline V gives CDR1 SGHVS, CDR2 FQNEAQ. The V gene end was trimmed by 4 bases and the J gene end by 0 bases; junction bases not matched to a gene: 3. The CDR3 is 14 amino acids. The CDR3 loop is CASSSDRASYEQYF. The CDR3, as DNA: TGTGCCAGCAGCTCTGACAGGGCCTCCTACGAGCAGTACTTC.

The chain is built from TRBV7-8 and TRBJ1-4, with a tentative D call TRBD1 (6 bases). Germline loops: CDR1 SGHVS, CDR2 FQNEAQ. The V end lost 1 base, the J end lost 9 bases, and 12 bases lay between the germline ends. CDR3 length equals 14 residues. This CDR3 is CASSLVSGVKKLFF. The CDR3 nucleotides read TGTGCCAGCAGCTTAGTTTCAGGGGTAAAAAAACTGTTTTTT.

CDR3 DNA sequence: TGTGCCATCAGTGAGCCCGACTTCTCTGGAAACACCATATATTTT. The encoded protein is CAISEPDFSGNTIYF. V is TRBV10-3 and J is TRBJ1-3, with D unclear. Germline-derived CDR1 and CDR2 are ENHRY and SYGVKD. Trimming removed 2 bases at V and 0 bases at J, with 8 bases between. CDR3 length equals 15 residues.

V gene TRBV5-1 combines with J gene TRBJ1-2, with 8 bases lining up with TRBD1. The germline V gene encodes CDR1 SGHRS and CDR2 YFSETQ. The V and J ends lost 6 bases and 2 bases, in that order; junction bases with no gene match: 9. The CDR3 runs 15 residues. For the CDR3, the DNA is TGCGCCAGCACCCAGGGGGCTGAGTGGAACTATGGCTACACCTTC. This translates into CASTQGAEWNYGYTF.

This clone was picked up one time. The chain is built from TRBV9 and TRBJ2-3, with 10 nucleotides matching TRBD2. With V trimmed by 0 bases and J by 3 bases, 4 bases remained unmatched. This CDR3 is built from 16 residues. Germline loops: CDR1 SGDLS, CDR2 YYNGEE. CDR3 sequence (DNA): TGTGCCAGCAGCGTAGTAGCGGGGGGTGGTACAGATACGCAGTATTTT. Protein: CASSVVAGGGTDTQYF.

This rearrangement joins TRBV9 to TRBJ2-7, with TRBD1 matching over 7 bases. V dropped 2 bases and J dropped 6; count of bases not matched to a gene: 11. Germline V lookup: CDR1 SGDLS, CDR2 YYNGEE. This CDR3 region has 15 residues. CDR3 sequence: CASSVTGTAAGEQYF. The CDR3 nucleotides are TGTGCCAGCAGCGTGACCGGGACAGCAGCCGGCGAGCAGTACTTC.

CDR3 sequence: CASSRGVGENTGELFF. CDR3 bases: TGTGCCAGCTCACGAGGTGTTGGAGAAAACACCGGGGAGCTGTTTTTT. V is TRBV18 and J is TRBJ2-2, with D unresolved. The CDR3 has 16 residues. The germline CDR1 and CDR2 sequences are KGHSH and LQKENI. V lost 4 bases and J 2 bases, leaving 14 bases between the germline ends.

The chain uses TRBV12-5 and TRBJ2-1, with 12 bases matching TRBD2. The V gene's germline CDR1 is LGHNT and CDR2 FRNRAP. This CDR3 is 14 amino acids long. V was clipped by 1 base and J by 10 bases; unmatched bases: 2. This CDR3 reads CASGLGGTSGEQFF. For the CDR3, the DNA is TGTGCTAGTGGTTTGGGGGGGACTAGCGGGGAGCAGTTCTTC.